This TCR beta chain was profiled in a study of cytomegalovirus exposure and HLA in healthy donors. Overall study: A prior study identified 117 million unique TCR beta sequences from about 200 million T cells. Early released data comprised about 84 million unique TCRs from HLA-typed donors. Study-wide results and limits: Earlier analysis yielded a pattern in which most TCR beta V segments were productive about 90% or about 30% of the time.

As regards this clone: The antigen is undetermined.

The primer mix had 60 Vbeta and 13 Jbeta primers. Data came from immunoSEQ multiplex PCR; TCRdb stores just in-frame clones and leaves some out. The table lists about 120,000 clones, around 72% of them singletons, with around 4% in the top ten. V shed 1 base, J shed 1 base, and the junction held 7 bases outside the gene matches. Germline V gives CDR1 SQVTM, CDR2 ANQGSEA. The CDR3 extends over 16 amino acids. The sequence was collected from a man younger than 40 in good health and CMV-seronegative. The sequencing input was PBMCs. J is TRBJ2-3 and V is TRBV29-1; the match to TRBD1 covers 8 bases. As DNA, the CDR3 is TGCAGCGTTGAAGGTGGACAGGGAATGGGCACAGATACGCAGTATTTT. Encoded protein: CSVEGGQGMGTDTQYF.